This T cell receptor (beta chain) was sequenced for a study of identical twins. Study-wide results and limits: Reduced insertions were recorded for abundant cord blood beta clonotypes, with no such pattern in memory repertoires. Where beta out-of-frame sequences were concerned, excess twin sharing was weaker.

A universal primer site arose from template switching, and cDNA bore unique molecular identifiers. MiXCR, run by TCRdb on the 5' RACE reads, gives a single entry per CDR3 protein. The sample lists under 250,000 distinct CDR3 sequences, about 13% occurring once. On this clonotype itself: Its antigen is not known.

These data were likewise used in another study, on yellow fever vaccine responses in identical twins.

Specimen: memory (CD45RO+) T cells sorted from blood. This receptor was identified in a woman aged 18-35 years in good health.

The CDR3 loop is CATSGRGGKIYEQYF. The CDR3 DNA reads as TGTGCCACCAGCGGTAGGGGGGGCAAAATCTACGAGCAGTACTTC. The chain employs TRBV15 and TRBJ2-7, with D possibly TRBD2 on 7 matching bases. V shed 5 bases and J shed 3 bases, with 17 bases lying between them. Germline V gives CDR1 LNHNV, CDR2 YYDKDF (reference sequence). The CDR3 loop spans 15 amino acids.